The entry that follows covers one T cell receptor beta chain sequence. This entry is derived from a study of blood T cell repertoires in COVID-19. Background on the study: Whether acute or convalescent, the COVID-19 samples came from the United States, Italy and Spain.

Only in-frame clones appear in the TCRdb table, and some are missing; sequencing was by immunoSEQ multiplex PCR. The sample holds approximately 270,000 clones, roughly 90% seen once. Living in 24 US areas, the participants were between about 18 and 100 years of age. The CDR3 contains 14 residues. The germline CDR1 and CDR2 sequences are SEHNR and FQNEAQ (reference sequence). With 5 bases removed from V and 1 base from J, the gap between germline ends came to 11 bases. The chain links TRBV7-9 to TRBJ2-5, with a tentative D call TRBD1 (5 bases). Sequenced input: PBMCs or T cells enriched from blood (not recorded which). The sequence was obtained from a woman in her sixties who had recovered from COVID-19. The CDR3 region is CASSRDSIQETQYF. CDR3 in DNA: TGTGCCAGCAGCCGTGACAGCATCCAAGAGACCCAGTACTTC. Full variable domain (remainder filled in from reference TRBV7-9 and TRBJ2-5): DTGVSQNPRHKITKRGQNVTFRCDPISEHNRLYWYRQTLGQGPEFLTYFQNEAQLEKSRLLSDRFSAERPKGSFSTLEIQRTEQGDSAMYLCASSRDSIQETQYFGPGTRLLVL.